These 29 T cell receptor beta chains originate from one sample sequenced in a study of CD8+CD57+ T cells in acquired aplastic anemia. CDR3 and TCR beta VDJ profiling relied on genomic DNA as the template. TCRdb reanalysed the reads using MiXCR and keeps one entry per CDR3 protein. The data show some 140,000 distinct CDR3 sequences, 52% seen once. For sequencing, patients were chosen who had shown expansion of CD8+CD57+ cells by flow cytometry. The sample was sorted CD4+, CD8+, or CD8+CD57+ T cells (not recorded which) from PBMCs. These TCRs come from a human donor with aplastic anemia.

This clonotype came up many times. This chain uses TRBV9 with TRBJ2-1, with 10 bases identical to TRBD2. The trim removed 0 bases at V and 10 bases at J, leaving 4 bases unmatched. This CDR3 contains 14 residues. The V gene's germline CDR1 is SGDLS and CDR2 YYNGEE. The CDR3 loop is CASSVVASGGEQFF. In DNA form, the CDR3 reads TGTGCCAGCAGCGTAGTGGCTAGCGGGGGAGAGCAGTTCTTC.

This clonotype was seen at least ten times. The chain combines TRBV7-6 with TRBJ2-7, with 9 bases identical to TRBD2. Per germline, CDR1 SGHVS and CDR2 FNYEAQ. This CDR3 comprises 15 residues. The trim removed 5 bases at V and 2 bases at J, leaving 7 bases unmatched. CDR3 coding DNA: TGTGCCAGCAGCGATCTAGCGGGACGGACCTACGAGCAGTACTTC. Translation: CASSDLAGRTYEQYF.

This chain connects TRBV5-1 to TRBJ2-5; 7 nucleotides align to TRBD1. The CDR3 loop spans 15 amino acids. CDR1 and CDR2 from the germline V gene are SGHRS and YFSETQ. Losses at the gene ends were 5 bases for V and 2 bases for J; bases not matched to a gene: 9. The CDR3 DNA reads TGCGCCAGCAGAAGGGATCCGGGACAGCAAGAGACCCAGTACTTC. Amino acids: CASRRDPGQQETQYF.

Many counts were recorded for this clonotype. CDR3 residues: CASSQTATGIQPQHF. DNA for the CDR3: TGCGCCAGCAGCCAAACAGCGACAGGGATTCAGCCCCAGCATTTT. The rearrangement uses TRBV4-1 and TRBJ1-5; 7 bases are a match to TRBD1. The CDR3 sequence is 15 residues long. The germline gives CDR1 MGHRA, CDR2 YSYEKL. Germline trimming cut 2 bases from V and 6 bases from J; bases unmatched to any gene: 7.

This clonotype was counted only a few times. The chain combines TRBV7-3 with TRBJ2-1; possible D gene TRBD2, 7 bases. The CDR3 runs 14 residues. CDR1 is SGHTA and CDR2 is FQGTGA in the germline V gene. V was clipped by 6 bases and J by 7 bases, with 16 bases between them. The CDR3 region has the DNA TGTGCCAGCAGTCGTAGGGGGGGCAATAATGAGCAGTTCTTC. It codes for CASSRRGGNNEQFF.

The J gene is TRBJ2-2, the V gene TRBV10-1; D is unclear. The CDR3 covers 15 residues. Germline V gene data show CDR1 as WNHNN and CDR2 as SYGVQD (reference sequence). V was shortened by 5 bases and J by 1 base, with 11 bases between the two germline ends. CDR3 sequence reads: CASSSRQENTGELFF. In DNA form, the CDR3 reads TGCGCCAGCAGTAGTCGGCAGGAGAACACCGGGGAGCTGTTTTTT.

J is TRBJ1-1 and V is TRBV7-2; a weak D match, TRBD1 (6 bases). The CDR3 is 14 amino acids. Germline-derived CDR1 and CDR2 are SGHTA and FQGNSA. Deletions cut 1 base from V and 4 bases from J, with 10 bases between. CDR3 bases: TGTGCCAGCAGCTTAGGAATAGGGGGCACTGAAGCTTTCTTT. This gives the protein CASSLGIGGTEAFF.

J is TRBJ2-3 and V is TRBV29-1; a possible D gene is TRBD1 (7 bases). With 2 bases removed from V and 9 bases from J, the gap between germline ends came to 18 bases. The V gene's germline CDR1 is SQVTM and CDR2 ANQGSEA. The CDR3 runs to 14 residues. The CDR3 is CSVEQGAGGWTQYF. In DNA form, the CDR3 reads TGCAGCGTTGAACAAGGGGCAGGGGGGTGGACGCAGTATTTT.

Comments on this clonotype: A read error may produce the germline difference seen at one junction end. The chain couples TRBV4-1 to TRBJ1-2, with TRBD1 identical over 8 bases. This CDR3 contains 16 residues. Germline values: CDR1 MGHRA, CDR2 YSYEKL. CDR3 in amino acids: CASSSRQGIFTYGCTF. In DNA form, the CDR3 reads TGCGCCAGCAGCTCTCGACAGGGGATCTTTACCTATGGCTGCACCTTC.

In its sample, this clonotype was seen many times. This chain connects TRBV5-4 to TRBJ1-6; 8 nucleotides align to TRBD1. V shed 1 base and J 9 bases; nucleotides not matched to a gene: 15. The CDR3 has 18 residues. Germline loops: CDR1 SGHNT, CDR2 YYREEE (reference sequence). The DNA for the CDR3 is TGTGCCAGCAGCTTGTTCCCTAAAGTGACAGGGGTAGGTTCACCCCTCCACTTT. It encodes CASSLFPKVTGVGSPLHF.

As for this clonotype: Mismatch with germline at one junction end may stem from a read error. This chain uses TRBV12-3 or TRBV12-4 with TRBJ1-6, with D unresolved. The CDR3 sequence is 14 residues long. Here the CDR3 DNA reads TGTGCCAGCAGCTTAGCACAGATCGATTCACCCCTCCACTTT. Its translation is CASSLAQIDSPLHF.

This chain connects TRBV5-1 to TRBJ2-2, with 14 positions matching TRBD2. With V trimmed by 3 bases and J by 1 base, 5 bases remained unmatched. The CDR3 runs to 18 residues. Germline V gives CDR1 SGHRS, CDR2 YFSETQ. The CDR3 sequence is CASSSTGLAGGNTGELFF. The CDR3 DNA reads TGCGCCAGCAGCTCAACTGGACTAGCGGGAGGGAACACCGGGGAGCTGTTTTTT.

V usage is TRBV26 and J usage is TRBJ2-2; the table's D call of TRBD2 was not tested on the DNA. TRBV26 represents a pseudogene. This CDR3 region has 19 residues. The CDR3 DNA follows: TGTGCCAGCAGTTCACATCGGGGAGGGGTTTTCGCGAACACCGGGGAGCTGTTTTTT. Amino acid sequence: CASSSHRGGVFANTGELFF.

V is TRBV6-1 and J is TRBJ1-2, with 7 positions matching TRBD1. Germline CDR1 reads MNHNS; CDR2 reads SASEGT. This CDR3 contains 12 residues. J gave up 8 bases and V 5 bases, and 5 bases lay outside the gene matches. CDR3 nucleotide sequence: TGTGCCAGCAGTACGACAGGGCACGGCTACACCTTC. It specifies CASSTTGHGYTF.

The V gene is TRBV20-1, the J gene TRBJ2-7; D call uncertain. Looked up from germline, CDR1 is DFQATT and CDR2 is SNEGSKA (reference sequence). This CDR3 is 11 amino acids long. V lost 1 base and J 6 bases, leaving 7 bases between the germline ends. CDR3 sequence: CSARGPGEQYF. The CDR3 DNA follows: TGCAGTGCTAGAGGCCCGGGCGAGCAGTACTTC.

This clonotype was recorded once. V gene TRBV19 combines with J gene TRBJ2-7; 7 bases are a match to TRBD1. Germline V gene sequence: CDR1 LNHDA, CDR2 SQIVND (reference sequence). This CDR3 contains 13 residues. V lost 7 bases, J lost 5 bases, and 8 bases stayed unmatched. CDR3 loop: CASKSRGSDEQYF. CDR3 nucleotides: TGTGCCAGTAAGTCCAGGGGGAGTGACGAGCAGTACTTC.

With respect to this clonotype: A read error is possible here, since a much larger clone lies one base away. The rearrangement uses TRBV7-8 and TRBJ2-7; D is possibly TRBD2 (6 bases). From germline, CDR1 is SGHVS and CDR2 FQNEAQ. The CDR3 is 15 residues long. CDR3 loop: CASSFNPGSSHEQYF. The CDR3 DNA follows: TGTGCCAGCAGCTTTAACCCCGGGAGCTCCCACGAGCAGTACTTC.

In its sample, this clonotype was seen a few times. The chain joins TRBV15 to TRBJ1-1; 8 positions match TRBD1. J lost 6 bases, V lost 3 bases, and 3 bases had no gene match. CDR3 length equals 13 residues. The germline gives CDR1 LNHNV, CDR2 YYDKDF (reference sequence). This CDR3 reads CATSRQGAAEAFF. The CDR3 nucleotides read TGTGCCACCAGCAGGCAGGGGGCCGCTGAAGCTTTCTTT.

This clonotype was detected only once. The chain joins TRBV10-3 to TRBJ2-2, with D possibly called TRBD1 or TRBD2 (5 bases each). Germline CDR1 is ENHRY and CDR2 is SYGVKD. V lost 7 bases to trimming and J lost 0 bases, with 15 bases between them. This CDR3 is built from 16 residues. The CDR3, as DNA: TGTGCCATCAAGGGGACCGATACTTCGAACACCGGGGAGCTGTTTTTT. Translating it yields CAIKGTDTSNTGELFF.

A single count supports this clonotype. The CDR3 bases are TGCGCCAGCAAGGGGGCCTCTGGAAACACCATATATTTT. This encodes CASKGASGNTIYF. J is TRBJ1-3 and V is TRBV10-1; 7 bases are shared with TRBD1. V was clipped by 7 bases and J by 0 bases; unmatched bases: 0. The V gene's germline CDR1 is WNHNN and CDR2 SYGVQD (reference sequence). The CDR3 runs to 13 residues.

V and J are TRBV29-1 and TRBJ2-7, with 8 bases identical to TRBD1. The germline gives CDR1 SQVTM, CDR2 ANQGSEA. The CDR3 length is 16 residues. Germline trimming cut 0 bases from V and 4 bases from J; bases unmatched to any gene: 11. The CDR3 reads CSVEEGRTGTDYEQYF. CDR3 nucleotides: TGCAGCGTTGAAGAGGGGCGGACAGGGACAGATTACGAGCAGTACTTC.

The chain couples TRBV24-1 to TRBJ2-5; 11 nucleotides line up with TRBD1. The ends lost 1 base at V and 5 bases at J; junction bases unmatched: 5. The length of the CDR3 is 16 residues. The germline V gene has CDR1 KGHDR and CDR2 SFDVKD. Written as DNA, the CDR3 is TGTGCCACCAGTGATTTCACGGACAGGGGGCGCGAGACCCAGTACTTC. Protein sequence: CATSDFTDRGRETQYF.

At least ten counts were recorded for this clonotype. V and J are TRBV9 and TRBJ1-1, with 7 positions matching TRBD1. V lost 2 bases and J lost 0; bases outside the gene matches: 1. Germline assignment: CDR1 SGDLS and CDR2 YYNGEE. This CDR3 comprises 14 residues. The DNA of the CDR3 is TGTGCCAGCAGCGTGACAGGGATGAACACTGAAGCTTTCTTT. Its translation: CASSVTGMNTEAFF.

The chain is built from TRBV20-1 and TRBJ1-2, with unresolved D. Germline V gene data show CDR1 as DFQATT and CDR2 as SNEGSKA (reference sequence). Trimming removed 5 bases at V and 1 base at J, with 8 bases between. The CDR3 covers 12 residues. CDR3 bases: TGCAGTGCTCCGGAAGTTAACTATGGCTACACCTTC. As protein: CSAPEVNYGYTF.

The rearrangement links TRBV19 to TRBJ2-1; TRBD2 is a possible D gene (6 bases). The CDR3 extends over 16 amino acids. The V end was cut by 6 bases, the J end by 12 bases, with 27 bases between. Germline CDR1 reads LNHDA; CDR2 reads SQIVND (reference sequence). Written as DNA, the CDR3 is TGTGCCAGTAGCTTCGGGACTCCCTCCTGCAATGAGTGGCAGTTCTTC. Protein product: CASSFGTPSCNEWQFF.

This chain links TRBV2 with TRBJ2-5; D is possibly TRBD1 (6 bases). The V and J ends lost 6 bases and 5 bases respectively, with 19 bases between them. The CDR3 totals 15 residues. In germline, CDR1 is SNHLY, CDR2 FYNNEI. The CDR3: CASSPRGQIKETQYF. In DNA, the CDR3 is TGTGCCAGCAGCCCCCGTGGACAGATCAAGGAGACCCAGTACTTC. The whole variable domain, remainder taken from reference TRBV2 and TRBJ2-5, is EPEVTQTPSHQVTQMGQEVILRCVPISNHLYFYWYRQILGQKVEFLVSFYNNEISEKSEIFDDQFSVERPDGSNFTLKIRSTKLEDSAMYFCASSPRGQIKETQYFGPGTRLLVL.

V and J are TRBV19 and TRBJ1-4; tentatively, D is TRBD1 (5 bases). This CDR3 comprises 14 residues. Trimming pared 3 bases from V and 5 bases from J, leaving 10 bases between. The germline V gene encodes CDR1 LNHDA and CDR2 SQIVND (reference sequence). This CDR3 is CASSMSRVNEKLFF. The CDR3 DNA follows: TGTGCCAGTAGTATGAGCAGGGTCAATGAAAAACTGTTTTTT.

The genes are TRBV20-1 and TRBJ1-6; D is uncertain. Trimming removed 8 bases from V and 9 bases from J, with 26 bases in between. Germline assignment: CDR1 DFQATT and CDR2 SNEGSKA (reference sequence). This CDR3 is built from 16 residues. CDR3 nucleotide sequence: TGCAGTCCCAGAGCGGAGAGAAAGGGAACCGGTTCACCCCTCCACTTT. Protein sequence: CSPRAERKGTGSPLHF.

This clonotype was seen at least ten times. DNA of the CDR3: TGTGCCAGCAGCTTTCCCCTAAGGGACAGGGTTCTTCACGAGCAGTACTTC. Translation: CASSFPLRDRVLHEQYF. The chain employs TRBV7-2 and TRBJ2-7; 9 positions agree with TRBD1. J lost 5 bases, V lost 3 bases, and 14 bases had no gene match. The germline gives CDR1 SGHTA, CDR2 FQGNSA. The CDR3 extends over 17 amino acids. Based on the CDR3 plus reference TRBV7-2 and TRBJ2-7, the full variable domain is GAGVSQSPSNKVTEKGKDVELRCDPISGHTALYWYRQSLGQGLEFLIYFQGNSAPDKSGLPSDRFSAERTGGSVSTLTIQRTQQEDSAVYLCASSFPLRDRVLHEQYFGPGTRLTVT.